This T cell receptor (beta chain) emerged from a study of beta chain features in type 1 diabetes. The study's findings and limits: Patients with Type 1 diabetes showed moderately but significantly shorter TCRB CDR3s in all four CD4+ subsets. Patients showed naive, central memory and Treg TCRB repertoires that appeared more similar than those of healthy donors.

CDR3 length: 14 residues. Germline values: CDR1 PRHDT, CDR2 FYEKMQ (reference sequence). Trimming cost V 1 base and J 2 bases, with 8 bases left between them. Sorting with CD45RO/CCR7/CD25/CD127/CD95/CD27 yielded naive, central memory, regulatory and stem-like memory CD4+ cells. The isolated RNA, all of it, was reverse transcribed, so expressed TCRB transcripts were what got sequenced. Profiled with immunoSEQ multiplex PCR; TCRdb holds only in-frame clones, not every one. This table holds around 160,000 clones, over 55% found once. On this clone: Its antigen is not identified.

Material for sequencing was naive CD4+ T cells from blood. This clonotype was obtained from a man in his thirties or forties with type 1 diabetes. This chain uses TRBV13 with TRBJ2-5, with a tentative D call TRBD2 (5 bases). CDR3 DNA: TGTGCCAGCAGCTTAGACCAGCGGCAAGAGACCCAGTACTTC. Translation gives CASSLDQRQETQYF.